This T cell receptor beta chain was captured by sequencing in a study of T cell responses to AZD1222 COVID-19 vaccine. Study observations and caveats: Donors in the cohort were predominantly white British and more often female, and clonal diversity was possibly underestimated.

Worth noting for this clone: Antigen unknown.

Profiled with immunoSEQ multiplex PCR; TCRdb holds only in-frame clones, not every one. Seen here are roughly 140,000 clones, more than 75% observed once, and the top ten hold over 3%. Sample: peripheral blood, taken 28 days after the second AZD1222 dose. This clonotype was obtained from an adult who received the AZD1222 COVID-19 vaccine.

The CDR3 DNA is TGTGCCAGCAGCTTAGATCGGCCTGAAGCTTTCTTT. It is translated as CASSLDRPEAFF. The chain combines TRBV11-2 with TRBJ1-1; D is undetermined. Germline V gene lookup returns CDR1 SGHAT and CDR2 FQNNGV. The CDR3 loop spans 12 amino acids. Trimming removed 0 bases from V and 6 bases from J, with 5 bases in between.